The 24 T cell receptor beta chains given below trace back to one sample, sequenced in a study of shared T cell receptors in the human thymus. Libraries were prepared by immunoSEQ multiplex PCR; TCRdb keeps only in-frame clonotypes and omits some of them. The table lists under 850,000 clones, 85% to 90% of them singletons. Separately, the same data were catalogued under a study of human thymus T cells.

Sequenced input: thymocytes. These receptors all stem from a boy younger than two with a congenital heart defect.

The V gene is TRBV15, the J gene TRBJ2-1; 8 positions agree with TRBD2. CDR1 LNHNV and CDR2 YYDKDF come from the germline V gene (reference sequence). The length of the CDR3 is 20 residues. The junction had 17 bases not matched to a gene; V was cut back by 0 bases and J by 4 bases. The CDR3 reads CATSREGKGGPSGHYNEQFF. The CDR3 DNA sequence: TGTGCCACCAGCAGAGAGGGGAAAGGGGGGCCTAGCGGGCATTACAATGAGCAGTTCTTC.

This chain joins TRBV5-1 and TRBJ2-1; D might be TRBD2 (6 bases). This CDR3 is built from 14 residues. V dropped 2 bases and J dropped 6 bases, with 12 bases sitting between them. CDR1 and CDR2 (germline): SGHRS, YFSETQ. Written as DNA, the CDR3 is TGCGCCAGCAGCTTCTTAACTAGCATCAATGAGCAGTTCTTC. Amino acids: CASSFLTSINEQFF.

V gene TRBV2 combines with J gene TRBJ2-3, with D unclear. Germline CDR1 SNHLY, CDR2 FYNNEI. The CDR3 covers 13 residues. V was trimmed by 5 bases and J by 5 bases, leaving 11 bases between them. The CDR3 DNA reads TGTGCCAGCAGTTTCCGCGATGGAGATACGCAGTATTTT. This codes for CASSFRDGDTQYF.

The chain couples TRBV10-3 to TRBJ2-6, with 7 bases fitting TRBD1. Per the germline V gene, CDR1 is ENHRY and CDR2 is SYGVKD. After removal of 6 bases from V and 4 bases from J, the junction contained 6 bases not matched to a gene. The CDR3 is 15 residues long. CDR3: CAISPTGDGANVLTF. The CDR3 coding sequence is TGTGCCATCAGCCCAACAGGGGACGGGGCCAACGTCCTGACTTTC.

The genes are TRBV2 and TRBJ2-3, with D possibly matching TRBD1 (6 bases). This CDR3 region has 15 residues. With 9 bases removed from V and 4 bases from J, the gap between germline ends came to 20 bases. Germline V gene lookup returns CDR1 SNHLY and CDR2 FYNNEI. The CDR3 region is CASGERRGAPDTQYF. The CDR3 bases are TGTGCCAGTGGAGAGCGCAGGGGAGCCCCAGATACGCAGTATTTT.

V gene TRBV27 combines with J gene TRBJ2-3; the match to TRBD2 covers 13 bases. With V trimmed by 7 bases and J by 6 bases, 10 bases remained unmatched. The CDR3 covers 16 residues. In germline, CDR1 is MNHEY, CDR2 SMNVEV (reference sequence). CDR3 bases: TGTGCCAGCATGATGCCGGGACTAGCGGGGTGGGATACGCAGTATTTT. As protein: CASMMPGLAGWDTQYF.

CDR3 sequence reads: CASSPLAGGPTLTDTQYF. DNA for the CDR3: TGTGCCAGCTCACCACTAGCGGGAGGGCCGACGTTAACAGATACGCAGTATTTT. This chain links TRBV18 with TRBJ2-3; 11 nucleotides agree with TRBD2. The V gene end was trimmed by 1 base and the J gene end by 3 bases; junction bases not matched to a gene: 9. The CDR3 has 18 residues. Per the germline V gene, CDR1 is KGHSH and CDR2 is LQKENI.

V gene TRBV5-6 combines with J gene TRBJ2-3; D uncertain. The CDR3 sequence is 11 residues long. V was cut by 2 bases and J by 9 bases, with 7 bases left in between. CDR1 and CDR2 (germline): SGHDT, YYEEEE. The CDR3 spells CASSFGLTQYF. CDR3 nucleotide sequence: TGTGCCAGCAGCTTCGGGTTGACGCAGTATTTT.

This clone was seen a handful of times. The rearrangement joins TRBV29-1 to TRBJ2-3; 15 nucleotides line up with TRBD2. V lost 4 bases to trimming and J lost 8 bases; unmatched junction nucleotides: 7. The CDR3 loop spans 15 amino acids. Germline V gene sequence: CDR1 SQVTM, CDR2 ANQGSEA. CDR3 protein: CSVGTSGRAYGTQYF. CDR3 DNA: TGCAGCGTTGGGACTAGCGGGAGGGCTTATGGTACGCAGTATTTT.

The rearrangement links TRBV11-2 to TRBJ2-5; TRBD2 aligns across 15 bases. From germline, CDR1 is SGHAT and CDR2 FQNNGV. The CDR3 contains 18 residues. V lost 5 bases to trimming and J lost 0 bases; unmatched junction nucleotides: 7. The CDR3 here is CASSPGLAGGPDQETQYF. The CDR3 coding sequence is TGTGCCAGCAGCCCCGGACTAGCGGGAGGGCCTGACCAAGAGACCCAGTACTTC.

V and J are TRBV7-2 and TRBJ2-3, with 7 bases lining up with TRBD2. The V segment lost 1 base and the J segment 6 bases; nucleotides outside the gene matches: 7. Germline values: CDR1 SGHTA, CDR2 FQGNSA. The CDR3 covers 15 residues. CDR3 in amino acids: CASSLGRVGGDTQYF. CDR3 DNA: TGTGCCAGCAGCTTAGGAAGGGTGGGAGGGGATACGCAGTATTTT.

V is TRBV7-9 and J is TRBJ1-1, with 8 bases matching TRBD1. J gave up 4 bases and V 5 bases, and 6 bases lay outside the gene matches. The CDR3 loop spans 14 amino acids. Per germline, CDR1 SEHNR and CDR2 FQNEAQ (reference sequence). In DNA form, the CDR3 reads TGTGCCAGCAGCAAGACAGGGGTCGGCACTGAAGCTTTCTTT. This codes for CASSKTGVGTEAFF.

In DNA, the CDR3 is TGTGCTAGTGGTTTGATGGACATAGACGGCACAGATACGCAGTATTTT. It codes for CASGLMDIDGTDTQYF. The chain links TRBV12-5 to TRBJ2-3, with D tentatively TRBD1 (5 bases). V gave up 2 bases and J gave up 1 base, with 13 bases separating them. This CDR3 is built from 16 residues. The V gene's germline CDR1 is LGHNT and CDR2 FRNRAP.

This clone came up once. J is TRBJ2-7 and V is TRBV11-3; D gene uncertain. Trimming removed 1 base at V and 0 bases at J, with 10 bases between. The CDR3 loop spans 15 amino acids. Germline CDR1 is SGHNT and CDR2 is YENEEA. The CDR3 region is CASSLALGSSYEQYF. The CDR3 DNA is TGTGCCAGCAGCTTAGCTCTCGGGTCCTCCTACGAGCAGTACTTC.

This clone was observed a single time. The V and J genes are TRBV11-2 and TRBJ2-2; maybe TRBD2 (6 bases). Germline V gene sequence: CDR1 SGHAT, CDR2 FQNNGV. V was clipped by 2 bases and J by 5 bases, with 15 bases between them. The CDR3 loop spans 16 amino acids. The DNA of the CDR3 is TGTGCCAGCAGCTTATTTAGGGCTAGCGCAACCGGGGAGCTGTTTTTT. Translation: CASSLFRASATGELFF.

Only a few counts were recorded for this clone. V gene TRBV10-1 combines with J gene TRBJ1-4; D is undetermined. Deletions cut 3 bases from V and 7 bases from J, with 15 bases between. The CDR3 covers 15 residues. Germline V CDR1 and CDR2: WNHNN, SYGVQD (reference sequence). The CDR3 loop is CASSEYLGDGEKLFF. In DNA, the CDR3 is TGCGCCAGCAGTGAATACCTAGGCGACGGTGAAAAACTGTTTTTT.

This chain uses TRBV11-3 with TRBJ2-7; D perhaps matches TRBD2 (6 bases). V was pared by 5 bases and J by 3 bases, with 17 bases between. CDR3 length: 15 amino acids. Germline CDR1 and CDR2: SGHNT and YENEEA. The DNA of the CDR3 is TGTGCCAGCAGCACCCGGGGGATTCCTTGCTACGAGCAGTACTTC. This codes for CASSTRGIPCYEQYF.

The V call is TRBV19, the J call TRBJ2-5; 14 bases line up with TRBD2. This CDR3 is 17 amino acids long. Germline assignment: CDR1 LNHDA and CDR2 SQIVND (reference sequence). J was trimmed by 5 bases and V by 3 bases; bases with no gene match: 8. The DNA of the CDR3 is TGTGCCAGTAGTATTCACGGGACTAGCGGGAGTACGGAGACCCAGTACTTC. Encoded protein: CASSIHGTSGSTETQYF.

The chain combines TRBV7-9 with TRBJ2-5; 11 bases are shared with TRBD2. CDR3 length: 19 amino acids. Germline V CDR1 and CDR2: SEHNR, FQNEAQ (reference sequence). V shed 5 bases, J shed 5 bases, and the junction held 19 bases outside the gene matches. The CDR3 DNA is TGTGCCAGCAGCCCATCCACCGGGGGATCTAGCGGGAGGAAGGAGACCCAGTACTTC. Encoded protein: CASSPSTGGSSGRKETQYF. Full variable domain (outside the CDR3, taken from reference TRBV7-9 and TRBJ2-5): DTGVSQNPRHKITKRGQNVTFRCDPISEHNRLYWYRQTLGQGPEFLTYFQNEAQLEKSRLLSDRFSAERPKGSFSTLEIQRTEQGDSAMYLCASSPSTGGSSGRKETQYFGPGTRLLVL.

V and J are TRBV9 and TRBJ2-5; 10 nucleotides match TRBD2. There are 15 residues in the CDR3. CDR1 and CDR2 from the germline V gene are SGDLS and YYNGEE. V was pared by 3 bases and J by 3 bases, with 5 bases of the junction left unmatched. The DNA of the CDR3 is TGTGCCAGCAGCGCTAGCGGGAGCTCAAAAGAGACCCAGTACTTC. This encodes CASSASGSSKETQYF.

The DNA of the CDR3 is TGTGCCACCAGCAGAGTAACGGGGAGCAATGAGCAGTTCTTC. Amino acid sequence: CATSRVTGSNEQFF. The chain is built from TRBV15 and TRBJ2-1; tentatively, D is TRBD2 (5 bases). The ends were cut back, 1 base at V and 6 bases at J, with 10 bases in the middle. Germline V gene data show CDR1 as LNHNV and CDR2 as YYDKDF (reference sequence). The CDR3 is 14 residues long.

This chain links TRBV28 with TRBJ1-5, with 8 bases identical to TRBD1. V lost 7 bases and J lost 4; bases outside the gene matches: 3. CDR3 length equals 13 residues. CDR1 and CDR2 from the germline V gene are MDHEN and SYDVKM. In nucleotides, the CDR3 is TGTGCCAGCACTGGGACAGGTAATCAGCCCCAGCATTTT. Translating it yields CASTGTGNQPQHF.

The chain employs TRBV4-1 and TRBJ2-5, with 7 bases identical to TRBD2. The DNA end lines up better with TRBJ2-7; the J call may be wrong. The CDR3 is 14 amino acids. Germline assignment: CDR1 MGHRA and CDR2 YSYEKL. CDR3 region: CASSHLAGPYEQYF. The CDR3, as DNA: TGCGCCAGCAGCCACTTAGCGGGCCCCTACGAGCAGTACTTC.

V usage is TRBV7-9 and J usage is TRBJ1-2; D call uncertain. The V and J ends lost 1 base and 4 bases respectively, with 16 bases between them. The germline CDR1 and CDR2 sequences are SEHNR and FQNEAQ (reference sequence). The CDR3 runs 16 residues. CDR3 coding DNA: TGTGCCAGCAGCTTAGAGGGCGACGCCCGGGGCTATGGCTACACCTTC. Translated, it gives CASSLEGDARGYGYTF.